This TCR beta chain comes out of a study of blood T cell repertoires in COVID-19. About the study: Sites across the United States, Italy and Spain contributed samples from acute and convalescent COVID-19. In each case, the material was cDNA or gDNA derived from T cells, B-cell-depleted T cells, or PBMCs.

Original processing methods: Reference gene primer amplification gave estimated nucleated cell counts. Measured with immunoSEQ multiplex PCR; TCRdb has only the in-frame clones, and not every one. That table furnishes V, J and clone size, whereas the DNA furnished D and trimming. The data contain roughly 180,000 clones, over 70% of them seen just once; the ten biggest clones take up about 6%. This CDR3 region has 14 residues. CDR1 and CDR2 from the germline V gene are SGDLS and YYNGEE. V shed 0 bases and J shed 2 bases, with 8 bases lying between them. Clinical history as reported by participants underpinned cohort assignment.

This TCR came from a woman in her forties with acute COVID-19. Sample: PBMCs or T cells enriched from blood (not recorded which). This chain connects TRBV9 to TRBJ1-2; D is uncertain. DNA of the CDR3: TGTGCCAGCAGCGTAGGTACTGAAAACTATGGCTACACCTTC. The encoded protein is CASSVGTENYGYTF.